A selection of T cell receptor beta chains follows, all from one sample in a study of human thymus T cells. Sequenced by immunoSEQ multiplex PCR; TCRdb stores in-frame clones only, minus some. In the table there are tens of thousands of clones, 85% to 95% of which are singletons. Material for sequencing was thymus tissue. The receptors shown here come from a girl younger than two with a congenital heart defect but otherwise immunologically healthy. The CDR3 runs from the conserved cysteine through the conserved F or W. D genes are given only for firm matches.

J	V	D	DNA	CDR3
TRBJ2-7	TRBV4-1	TRBD2	TGCGCCAGCAGCCAAGAAGAGACTAGCGGCTCCTACGAGCAGTACTTC	CASSQEETSGSYEQYF
TRBJ2-2	TRBV27	TRBD2	TGTGCCAGCAGTGCCCCAGCGGGAAGCGGGGAGCTGTTTTTT	CASSAPAGSGELFF
TRBJ2-3	TRBV7-9	TRBD2	TGTGCCAGCAGCTCACTAGCGGGAGGTGAGGCAGATACGCAGTATTTT	CASSSLAGGEADTQYF
TRBJ2-2	TRBV19	-	TGTGCCAGTAGTAACAGGGAATTGAACGCCGGGGAGCTGTTTTTT	CASSNRELNAGELFF
TRBJ2-5	TRBV21-1	-	TGTGCCAGCAGCAAAGCGAATAGCGGATCCCAAGAGACCCAGTACTTC	CASSKANSGSQETQYF
TRBJ2-7	TRBV28	-	TGTGCCAGCAGTTTGGGGACTTCCCTTAGGGAGCAGTACTTC	CASSLGTSLREQYF
TRBJ1-2	TRBV29-1	-	TGCAGCGTTGAGAGCCGGGTTACCTATGGCTACACCTTC	CSVESRVTYGYTF
TRBJ2-7	TRBV7-6	TRBD1	TGTGCCAGCAGCTCGGGACAGGGTCCCCCCGAAAGTACCTACGAGCAGTACTTC	CASSSGQGPPESTYEQYF
TRBJ2-1	TRBV6-1	TRBD1	TGTGCCAGCAGTGACTACAGGGGAAAGACCGGTATTTCCGAGCAGTTCTTC	CASSDYRGKTGISEQFF
TRBJ2-5	TRBV30	-	TGTGCCTGGATTCACCGGGACTGGAGGGAGACCCAGTACTTC	CAWIHRDWRETQYF
TRBJ2-5	TRBV19	-	TGTGCCAGTAGCTTCCTGGGCCGGGAGACCCAGTACTTC	CASSFLGRETQYF
TRBJ1-1	TRBV30	TRBD1	TGTGCCTGGATAGCTGACAGGGACACTGAAGCTTTCTTT	CAWIADRDTEAFF
TRBJ2-1	TRBV11-2	-	TGTGCCAGCAGCTTAGTTAGCCCCTACAATGAGCAGTTCTTC	CASSLVSPYNEQFF
TRBJ2-1	TRBV6-1	-	TGTGCCAGCAGTGCCACCTCAAGGAGGACCGGGCTCTACAATGAGCAGTTCTTC	CASSATSRRTGLYNEQFF
TRBJ2-3	TRBV30	-	TGTGCCTGGAGGGGAAGGATTTCTGACACAGATACGCAGTATTTT	CAWRGRISDTDTQYF